Listed below are T cell receptor beta chains from one sample, sequenced in a study of blood T cell repertoires in COVID-19. Clones were sequenced by immunoSEQ multiplex PCR, and TCRdb holds only the in-frame ones, with some missing. The table has about 140,000 clones, about 74% seen once. Material for sequencing was peripheral blood. The origin of the receptors is a man aged 50-60 years with acute or convalescent COVID-19. CDR3s include the opening cysteine and the closing phenylalanine or tryptophan. The size field is filled for only some rows; it gives once, few, many or a size class.

j_call | v_call | clone_size | cdr3_length | cdr3_aa
TRBJ2-3 | TRBV15 | NA | 15 | CATSRDGQTTDTQYF
TRBJ1-2 | TRBV11-2 | once | 15 | CASSLSGGPNYGYTF
TRBJ2-1 | TRBV19 | NA | 15 | CASSIDSPSRDEQFF
TRBJ2-1 | TRBV9 | NA | 15 | CASSVAGQGVGEQFF
TRBJ2-5 | TRBV11-3 | once | 18 | CASSRSTGLAGGHETQYF
TRBJ2-2 | TRBV25-1 | NA | 14 | CASSVGQGAGELFF
TRBJ2-3 | TRBV6-4 | NA | 15 | CASSDHSGGTDTQYF
TRBJ2-5 | TRBV7-6 | NA | 14 | CASSLSSGQETQYF
TRBJ2-5 | TRBV3-1/TRBV3-2 | once | 14 | CASSRREGQETQYF
TRBJ2-7 | TRBV27 | NA | 14 | CASSGLAGNYEQYF
TRBJ2-3 | TRBV7-3 | NA | 16 | CASSPGEKRSTDTQYF
TRBJ1-1 | TRBV18 | NA | 15 | CASSRSFDRDTEAFF
TRBJ1-2 | TRBV5-1 | NA | 14 | CASSLENSNYGYTF
TRBJ1-4 | TRBV14 | NA | 13 | CASRRQGNEKLFF
TRBJ1-2 | TRBV5-1 | few | 13 | CASSPGTGGGYTF
TRBJ2-6 | TRBV5-6 | NA | 15 | CASSSPGSGANVLTF
TRBJ2-2 | TRBV5-1 | NA | 15 | CASSPGLAGTGELFF
TRBJ2-2 | TRBV11-2 | NA | 16 | CASSPWGQWNTGELFF
TRBJ1-6 | TRBV23-1 | NA | 16 | CASSRPRGVGNSPLHF
TRBJ2-5 | TRBV2 | NA | 15 | CASSAGTGSGETQYF
TRBJ1-3 | TRBV25-1 | NA | 15 | CASSGAGFSGNTIYF
TRBJ2-1 | TRBV7-2 | NA | 15 | CASSHRVPPYNEQFF
TRBJ1-5 | TRBV19 | NA | 16 | CASSIVAGQGNQPQHF
TRBJ2-2 | TRBV6-4 | NA | 19 | CASSPTPGLAGGRTGELFF
TRBJ1-2 | TRBV18 | NA | 13 | CASSPRGQDGYTF